The 13 T cell receptor beta chains below were found in one sample sequenced in a study of CD8+ T cells in alopecia areata. Isolated RNA was reverse transcribed into cDNA used as the sequencing template. The method was immunoSEQ multiplex PCR; TCRdb's version includes in-frame clones alone and lacks a portion of them. The table has hundreds of thousands of clones, 67% seen once. The starting material was CD4+ T cells sorted from blood, obtained at week 0. The origin of the receptors is a human donor with alopecia areata.

The genes are TRBV18 and TRBJ2-7, with 10 bases identical to TRBD1. Looked up from germline, CDR1 is KGHSH and CDR2 is LQKENI. The CDR3 consists of 15 residues. Trimming took 0 bases from V and 2 from J; bases not matched to a gene: 1. The CDR3 protein is CASSPPGQGPYEQYF. The CDR3 DNA reads TGTGCCAGCTCACCACCGGGACAGGGGCCCTACGAGCAGTACTTC.

This chain links TRBV27 with TRBJ1-2; 11 positions match TRBD1. The CDR3 runs 17 residues. From germline, CDR1 is MNHEY and CDR2 SMNVEV (reference sequence). V shed 5 bases and J 4 bases; nucleotides not matched to a gene: 12. CDR3 region: CASSIDRTGGVSYGYTF. The CDR3 coding sequence is TGTGCCAGCAGTATCGACAGGACAGGGGGCGTGAGCTATGGCTACACCTTC.

This clone appeared once. The chain has TRBV6-5 and TRBJ1-1; the D is unclear. CDR3 length equals 15 residues. V lost 2 bases and J lost 6, with 16 bases in between. CDR1 is MNHEY and CDR2 is SVGAGI in the germline V gene. The CDR3: CASSYTPPGVAEAFF. The CDR3 nucleotides are TGTGCCAGCAGTTACACCCCTCCCGGTGTGGCTGAAGCTTTCTTT.

The V call is TRBV25-1, the J call TRBJ1-2; the D gene is possibly TRBD1 (6 bases). V shed 4 bases and J shed 4 bases, with 13 bases lying between them. The germline CDR1 and CDR2 sequences are MGHDK and SYGVNS. CDR3 size: 14 residues. In DNA form, the CDR3 reads TGTGCCAGCAGTGGACCGGGGGGCTTCTATGGCTACACCTTC. Residues: CASSGPGGFYGYTF.

The CDR3 region is CSVAGTGGNQPQHF. The CDR3 DNA is TGCAGCGTTGCCGGGACAGGCGGCAATCAGCCCCAGCATTTT. This rearrangement joins TRBV29-1 to TRBJ1-5, with 8 bases fitting TRBD1. Germline assignment: CDR1 SQVTM and CDR2 ANQGSEA. Trimming at V came to 4 bases and at J to 2 bases, leaving 4 bases not matched to a gene. The CDR3 covers 14 residues. Together with reference TRBV29-1 and TRBJ1-5, the CDR3 gives the full variable domain: SAVISQKPSRDICQRGTSLTIQCQVDSQVTMMFWYRQQPGQSLTLIATANQGSEATYESGFVIDKFPISRPNLTFSTLTVSNMSPEDSSIYLCSVAGTGGNQPQHFGDGTRLSIL.

The chain is built from TRBV5-1 and TRBJ2-7; 9 positions match TRBD1. This CDR3 spans 15 amino acids. Trimming at V came to 1 base and at J to 2 bases, leaving 4 bases not matched to a gene. CDR1 SGHRS and CDR2 YFSETQ come from the germline V gene. CDR3 in amino acids: CASSLTGTGTYEQYF. Here the CDR3 DNA reads TGCGCCAGCAGCTTGACCGGGACAGGGACCTACGAGCAGTACTTC.

The chain carries TRBV29-1 and TRBJ2-1; 11 bases fit TRBD2. The V and J ends lost 0 bases and 9 bases, in that order; junction bases with no gene match: 7. Per the germline V gene, CDR1 is SQVTM and CDR2 is ANQGSEA. The CDR3 runs to 15 residues. CDR3 in DNA: TGCAGCGTTGAAGAGGGCCTAGCGGGGGGAGGTGAGCAGTTCTTC. Translated, it gives CSVEEGLAGGGEQFF.

This chain joins TRBV5-6 and TRBJ1-5; D call uncertain. Trimming pared 1 base from V and 0 bases from J, leaving 11 bases between. The CDR3 runs 16 residues. CDR1 and CDR2 (germline): SGHDT, YYEEEE. The DNA for the CDR3 is TGTGCCAGCAGCTTGTTGCGGGGTTCTAGCAATCAGCCCCAGCATTTT. Encoded protein: CASSLLRGSSNQPQHF.

The chain recombines TRBV5-1 with TRBJ2-5, with D possibly TRBD2 on 5 matching bases. V lost 3 bases and J 1 base, leaving 16 bases between the germline ends. Germline-derived CDR1 and CDR2 are SGHRS and YFSETQ. The CDR3 sequence is 16 residues long. DNA for the CDR3: TGCGCCAGCAGCTCCGGGAAGGGAAGCGTCCAAGAGACCCAGTACTTC. As protein: CASSSGKGSVQETQYF.

CDR3 amino acids: CASGRDSLTDTQYF. Written as DNA, the CDR3 is TGTGCCAGTGGTCGGGACAGCCTCACAGATACGCAGTATTTT. The V gene is TRBV7-9, the J gene TRBJ2-3; the match to TRBD1 covers 7 bases. Germline lookup yields CDR1 SEHNR and CDR2 FQNEAQ (reference sequence). With 9 bases clipped from V and 2 bases from J, the junction kept 8 bases outside the gene matches. The CDR3 spans 14 residues.

The gene calls are TRBV30 and TRBJ1-5, with D possibly matching TRBD1 (6 bases). The ends were cut back, 2 bases at V and 4 bases at J, with 12 bases in the middle. The germline CDR1 and CDR2 sequences are GTSNPN and SVGIG (reference sequence). The CDR3 spans 14 residues. CDR3 in amino acids: CAWSKDSLNQPQHF. CDR3 DNA: TGTGCCTGGAGTAAGGACAGCCTAAATCAGCCCCAGCATTTT.

This chain links TRBV5-1 with TRBJ2-5, with D perhaps matching TRBD2 (5 bases). CDR3 length: 17 residues. With 0 bases removed from V and 5 bases from J, the gap between germline ends came to 20 bases. Germline CDR1 is SGHRS and CDR2 is YFSETQ. In DNA, the CDR3 is TGCGCCAGCAGCTTGGCCGGCAGCGTACTTAGAGGGGAGACCCAGTACTTC. Translated, it gives CASSLAGSVLRGETQYF.

The chain combines TRBV7-3 with TRBJ1-6, with D possibly TRBD1 on 5 matching bases. Germline V CDR1 and CDR2: SGHTA, FQGTGA. Trimming left V 2 bases short and J 9 bases short, with 8 bases between. This CDR3 is built from 13 residues. Written as DNA, the CDR3 is TGTGCCAGCAGCTTACGGCAGGGTTCACCCCTCCACTTT. This sequence encodes CASSLRQGSPLHF.